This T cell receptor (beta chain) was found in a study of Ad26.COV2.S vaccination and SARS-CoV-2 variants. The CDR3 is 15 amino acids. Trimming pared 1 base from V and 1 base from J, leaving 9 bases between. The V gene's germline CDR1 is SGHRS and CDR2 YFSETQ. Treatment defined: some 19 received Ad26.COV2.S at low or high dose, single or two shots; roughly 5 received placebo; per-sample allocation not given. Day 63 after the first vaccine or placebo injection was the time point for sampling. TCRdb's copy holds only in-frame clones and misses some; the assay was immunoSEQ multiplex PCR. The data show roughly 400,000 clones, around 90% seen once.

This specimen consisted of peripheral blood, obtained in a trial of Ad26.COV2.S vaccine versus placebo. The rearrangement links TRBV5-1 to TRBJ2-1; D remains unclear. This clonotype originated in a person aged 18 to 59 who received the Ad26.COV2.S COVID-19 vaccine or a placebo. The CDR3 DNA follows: TGCGCCAGCAGCTTGTTGGGGTTATCCTACAATGAGCAGTTCTTC. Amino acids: CASSLLGLSYNEQFF.